This paragraph reports one TCR beta chain. Its specificity is not known. The data stem from a study of blood T cells in healthy people across ages. V lost 5 bases and J 5 bases, leaving 13 bases between the germline ends. The length of the CDR3 is 14 residues. CDR1 and CDR2 (germline): SGHTA, FQGTGA. Broader study findings: Donors of long life had a larger count of naive CD4+ cells and greater diversity than aged donors.

Through a sample-barcoded 5' primer and a J-beta primer mix, a second PCR was run for 7 to 11 cycles. Via MiXCR, TCRdb re-called the 5' RACE reads, giving one row per CDR3 protein. The profile shows some 640,000 distinct CDR3 sequences, less than 35% of them singletons. The specimen sequenced was blood. V gene TRBV7-3 combines with J gene TRBJ1-5; the D is unclear. The source is an elderly woman in good health. The DNA for the CDR3 is TGTGCCAGCAGCCCTCCCGGGTCCGATCAGCCCCAGCATTTT. Translating gives CASSPPGSDQPQHF. The entire variable domain, with the rest obtained from reference TRBV7-3 and TRBJ1-5, is as follows: GAGVSQTPSNKVTEKGKYVELRCDPISGHTALYWYRQSLGQGPEFLIYFQGTGAADDSGLPNDRFFAVRPEGSVSTLKIQRTERGDSAVYLCASSPPGSDQPQHFGDGTRLSIL.